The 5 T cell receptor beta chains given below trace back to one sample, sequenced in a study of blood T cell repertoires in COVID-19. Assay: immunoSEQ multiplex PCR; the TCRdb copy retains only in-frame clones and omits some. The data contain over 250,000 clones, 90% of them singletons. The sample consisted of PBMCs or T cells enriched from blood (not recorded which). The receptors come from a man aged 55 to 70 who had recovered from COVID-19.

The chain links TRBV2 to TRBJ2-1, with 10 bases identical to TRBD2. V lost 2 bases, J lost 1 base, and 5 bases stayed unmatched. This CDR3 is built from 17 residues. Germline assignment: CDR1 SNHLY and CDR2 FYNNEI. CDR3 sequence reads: CASSELAGAGSYNEQFF. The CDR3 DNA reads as TGTGCCAGCAGTGAACTAGCGGGAGCTGGGTCCTACAATGAGCAGTTCTTC.

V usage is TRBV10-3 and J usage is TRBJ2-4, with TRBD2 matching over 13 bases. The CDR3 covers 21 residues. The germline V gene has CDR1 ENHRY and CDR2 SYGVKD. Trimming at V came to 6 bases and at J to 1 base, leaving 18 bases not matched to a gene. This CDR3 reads CAIRTGLAGFYSCLAKNIQYF. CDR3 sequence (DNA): TGTGCCATCAGAACGGGACTAGCGGGATTCTATAGCTGTTTGGCCAAAAACATTCAGTACTTC.

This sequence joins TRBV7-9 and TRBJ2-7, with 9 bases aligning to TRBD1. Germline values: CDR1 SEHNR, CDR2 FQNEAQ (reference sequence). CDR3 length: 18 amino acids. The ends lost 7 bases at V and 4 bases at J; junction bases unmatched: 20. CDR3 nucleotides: TGTGCCAGCACCCTAGTCCCCCCGTCTGGTGACAGGGGGTACGAGCAGTACTTC. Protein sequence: CASTLVPPSGDRGYEQYF.

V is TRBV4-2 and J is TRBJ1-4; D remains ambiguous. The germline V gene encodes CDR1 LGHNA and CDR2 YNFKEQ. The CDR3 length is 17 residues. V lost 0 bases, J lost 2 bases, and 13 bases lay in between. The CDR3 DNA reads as TGTGCCAGCAGCCAAGATGGGAGAGACGGTACTAATGAAAAACTGTTTTTT. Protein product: CASSQDGRDGTNEKLFF.

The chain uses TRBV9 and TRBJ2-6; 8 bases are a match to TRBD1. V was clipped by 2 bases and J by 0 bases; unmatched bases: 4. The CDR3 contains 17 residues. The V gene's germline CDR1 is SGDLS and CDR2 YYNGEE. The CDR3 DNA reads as TGTGCCAGCAGCGTCTGGGACAGGTCCTCTGGGGCCAACGTCCTGACTTTC. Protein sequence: CASSVWDRSSGANVLTF.